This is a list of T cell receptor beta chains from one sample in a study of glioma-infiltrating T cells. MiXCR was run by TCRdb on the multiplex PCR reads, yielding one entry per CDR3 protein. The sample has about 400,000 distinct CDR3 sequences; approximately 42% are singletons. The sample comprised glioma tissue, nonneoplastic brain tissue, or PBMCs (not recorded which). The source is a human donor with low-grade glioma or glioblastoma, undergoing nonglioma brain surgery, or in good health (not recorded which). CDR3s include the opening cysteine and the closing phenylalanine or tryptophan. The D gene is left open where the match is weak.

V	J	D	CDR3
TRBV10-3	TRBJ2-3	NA	CAISPLGEHTDTQYF
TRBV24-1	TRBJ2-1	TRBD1	CATSDSTGGSRNEQFF
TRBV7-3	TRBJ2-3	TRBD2	CASSLLPAGSTDTQYF
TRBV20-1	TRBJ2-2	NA	CSARQGRPYTGELFF
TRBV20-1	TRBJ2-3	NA	CSPNPGERSTDTQYF
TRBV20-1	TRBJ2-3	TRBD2	CSASGTSGSTDTQYF
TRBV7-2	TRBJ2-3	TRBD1	CASSGQGADTQYF
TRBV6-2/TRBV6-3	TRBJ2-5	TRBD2	CASTRQLASETQYF
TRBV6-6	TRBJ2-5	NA	CASSYRSGVQETQYF
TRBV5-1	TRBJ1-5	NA	CASSLGFGNQPQHF
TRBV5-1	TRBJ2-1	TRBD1	CASRELTGVENEQFF
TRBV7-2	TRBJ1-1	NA	CASSLWQGHTEAFF
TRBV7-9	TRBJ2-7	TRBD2	CASSSSAGVGEQYF
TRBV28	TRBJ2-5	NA	CASSPGASETQHF
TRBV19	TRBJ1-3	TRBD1	CASSLRQGTGNTIYF